This T cell receptor (beta chain) appears in the sequencing data of a study of vaccination and CD4 T cells after COVID-19. The CDR3 has 14 amino acids. Germline CDR1 reads DFQATT; CDR2 reads SNEGSKA (reference sequence). Trimming removed 6 bases at V and 0 bases at J, with 12 bases between. Indicated treatment: roughly 11-day PBMC culture with coronavirus spike peptide pools or control peptides (ViraFEST assay). Sequencing of DNA taken from cultured CD4+ T cells relied on the Oncomine TCR Beta short-read assay. TCRdb analysed the PCR reads with MiXCR anew, one entry per CDR3 protein. Of around 15,000 distinct CDR3 sequences detected, 42% appear once; the ten largest clones hold less than 25%. Concerning this clonotype itself: No antigen is known for it.

The chain couples TRBV20-1 to TRBJ2-1; D gene uncertain. This TCR was recovered from a human donor with COVID-19. Sequenced input: cultured CD4+ T cells from blood. CDR3 nucleotides: TGCAGTGCCGCCCAACCAAGCTCCTACAATGAGCAGTTCTTC. Translation: CSAAQPSSYNEQFF.